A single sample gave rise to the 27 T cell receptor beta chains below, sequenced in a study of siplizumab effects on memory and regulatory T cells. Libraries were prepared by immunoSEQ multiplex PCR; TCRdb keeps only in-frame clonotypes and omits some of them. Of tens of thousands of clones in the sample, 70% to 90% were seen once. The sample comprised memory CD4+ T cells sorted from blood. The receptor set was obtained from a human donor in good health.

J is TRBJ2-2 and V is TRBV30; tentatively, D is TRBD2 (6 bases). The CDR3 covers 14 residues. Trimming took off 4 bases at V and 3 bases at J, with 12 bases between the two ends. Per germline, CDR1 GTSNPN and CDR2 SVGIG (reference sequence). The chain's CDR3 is CAWIRDSYTGELFF. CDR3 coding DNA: TGTGCCTGGATCCGGGACTCATACACCGGGGAGCTGTTTTTT.

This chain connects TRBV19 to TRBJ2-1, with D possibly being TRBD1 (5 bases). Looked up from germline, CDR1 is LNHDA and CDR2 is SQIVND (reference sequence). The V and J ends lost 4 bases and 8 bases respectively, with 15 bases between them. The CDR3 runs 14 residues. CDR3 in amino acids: CASSKPSRADEQFF. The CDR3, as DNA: TGTGCCAGTAGTAAACCCTCCAGGGCCGATGAGCAGTTCTTC.

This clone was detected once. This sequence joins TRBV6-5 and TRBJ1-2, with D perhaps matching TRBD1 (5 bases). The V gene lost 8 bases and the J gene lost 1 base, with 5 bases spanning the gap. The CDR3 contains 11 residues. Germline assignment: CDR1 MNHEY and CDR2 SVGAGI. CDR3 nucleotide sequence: TGTGCCAGCGGGGGTAACTATGGCTACACCTTC. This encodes CASGGNYGYTF.

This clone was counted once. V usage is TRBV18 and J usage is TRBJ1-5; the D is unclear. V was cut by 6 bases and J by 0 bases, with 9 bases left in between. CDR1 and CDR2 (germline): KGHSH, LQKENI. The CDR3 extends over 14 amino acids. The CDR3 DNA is TGTGCCAGCTCTGGCGACTATAGCAATCAGCCCCAGCATTTT. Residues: CASSGDYSNQPQHF. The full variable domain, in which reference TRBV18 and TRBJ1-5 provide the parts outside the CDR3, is NAGVMQNPRHLVRRRGQEARLRCSPMKGHSHVYWYRQLPEEGLKFMVYLQKENIIDESGMPKERFSAEFPKEGPSILRIQQVVRGDSAAYFCASSGDYSNQPQHFGDGTRLSIL.

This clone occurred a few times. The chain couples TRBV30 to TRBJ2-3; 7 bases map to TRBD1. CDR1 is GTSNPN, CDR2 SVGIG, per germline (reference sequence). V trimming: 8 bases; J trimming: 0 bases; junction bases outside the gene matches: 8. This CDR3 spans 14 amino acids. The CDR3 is CAGLTGSSTDTQYF. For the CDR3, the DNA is TGTGCCGGCCTGACAGGGAGTAGCACAGATACGCAGTATTTT.

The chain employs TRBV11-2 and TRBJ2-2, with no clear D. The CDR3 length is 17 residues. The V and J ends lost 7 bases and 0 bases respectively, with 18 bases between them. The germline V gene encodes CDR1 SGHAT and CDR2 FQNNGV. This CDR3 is CASTAVLGSTNTGELFF. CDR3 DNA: TGTGCCAGCACCGCCGTCTTAGGCAGTACGAACACCGGGGAGCTGTTTTTT.

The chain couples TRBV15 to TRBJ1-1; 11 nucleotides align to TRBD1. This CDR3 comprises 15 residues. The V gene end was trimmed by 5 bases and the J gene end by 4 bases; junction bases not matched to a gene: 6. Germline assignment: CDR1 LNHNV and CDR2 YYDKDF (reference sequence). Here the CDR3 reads CATSAGQGASTEAFF. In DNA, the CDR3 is TGTGCCACCAGCGCAGGACAGGGGGCAAGCACTGAAGCTTTCTTT.

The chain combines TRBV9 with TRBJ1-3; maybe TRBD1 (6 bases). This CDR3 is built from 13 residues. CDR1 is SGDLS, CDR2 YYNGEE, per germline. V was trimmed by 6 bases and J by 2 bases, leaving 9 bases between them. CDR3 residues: CASTGTTGNTIYF. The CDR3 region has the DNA TGTGCCAGCACCGGGACAACTGGAAACACCATATATTTT.

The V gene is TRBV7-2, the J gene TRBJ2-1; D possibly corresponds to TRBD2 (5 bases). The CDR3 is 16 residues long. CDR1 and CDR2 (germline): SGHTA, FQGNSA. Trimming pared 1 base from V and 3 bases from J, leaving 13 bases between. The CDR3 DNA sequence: TGTGCCAGCAGCTTAGGGTTAGCGCGACGCTACAATGAGCAGTTCTTC. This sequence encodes CASSLGLARRYNEQFF. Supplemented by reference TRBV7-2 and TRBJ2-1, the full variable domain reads GAGVSQSPSNKVTEKGKDVELRCDPISGHTALYWYRQSLGQGLEFLIYFQGNSAPDKSGLPSDRFSAERTGGSVSTLTIQRTQQEDSAVYLCASSLGLARRYNEQFFGPGTRLTVL.

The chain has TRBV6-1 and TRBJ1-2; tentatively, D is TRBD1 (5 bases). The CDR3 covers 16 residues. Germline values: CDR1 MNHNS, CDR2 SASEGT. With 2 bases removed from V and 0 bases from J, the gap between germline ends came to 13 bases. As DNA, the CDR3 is TGTGCCAGCAGTGAATATTGGCAGGGACCTAACTATGGCTACACCTTC. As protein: CASSEYWQGPNYGYTF.

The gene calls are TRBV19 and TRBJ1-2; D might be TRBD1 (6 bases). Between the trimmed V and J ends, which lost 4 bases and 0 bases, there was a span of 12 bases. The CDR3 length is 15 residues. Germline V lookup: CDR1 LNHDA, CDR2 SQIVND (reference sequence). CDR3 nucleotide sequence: TGTGCCAGTAGTACCGCAGGGGACGCTAACTATGGCTACACCTTC. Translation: CASSTAGDANYGYTF.

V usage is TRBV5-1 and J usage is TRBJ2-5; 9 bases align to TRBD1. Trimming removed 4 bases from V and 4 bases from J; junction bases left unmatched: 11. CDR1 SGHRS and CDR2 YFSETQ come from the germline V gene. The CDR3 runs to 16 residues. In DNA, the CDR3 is TGCGCCAGCAGCATAAGTTTAGTGGACAGGGGAGAGACCCAGTACTTC. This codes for CASSISLVDRGETQYF.

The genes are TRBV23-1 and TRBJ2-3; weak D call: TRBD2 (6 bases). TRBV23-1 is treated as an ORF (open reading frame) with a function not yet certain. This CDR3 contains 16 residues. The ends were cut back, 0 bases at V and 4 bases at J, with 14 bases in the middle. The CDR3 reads CASSQSTAGGADTQYF. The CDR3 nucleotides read TGCGCCAGCAGTCAATCGACGGCAGGAGGGGCAGATACGCAGTATTTT.

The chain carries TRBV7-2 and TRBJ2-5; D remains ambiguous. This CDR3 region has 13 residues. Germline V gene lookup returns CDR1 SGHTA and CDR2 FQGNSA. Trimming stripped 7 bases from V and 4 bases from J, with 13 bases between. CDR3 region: CASTTYLRETQYF. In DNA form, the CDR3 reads TGTGCCAGCACCACATACTTGAGAGAGACCCAGTACTTC.

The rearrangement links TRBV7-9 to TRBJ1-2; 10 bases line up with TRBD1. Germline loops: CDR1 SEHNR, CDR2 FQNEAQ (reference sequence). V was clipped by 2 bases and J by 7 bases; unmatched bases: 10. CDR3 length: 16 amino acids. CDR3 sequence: CASSLSAGQGSGGYTF. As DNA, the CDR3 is TGTGCCAGCAGCTTATCAGCGGGACAGGGGTCTGGTGGCTACACCTTC.

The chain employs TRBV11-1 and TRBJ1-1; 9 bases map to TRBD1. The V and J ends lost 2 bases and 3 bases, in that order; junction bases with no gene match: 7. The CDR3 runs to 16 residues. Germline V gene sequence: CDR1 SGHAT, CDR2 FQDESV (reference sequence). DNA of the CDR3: TGTGCCAGCAGCTTATCCAGACAGGGGGGCCACACTGAAGCTTTCTTT. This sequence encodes CASSLSRQGGHTEAFF.

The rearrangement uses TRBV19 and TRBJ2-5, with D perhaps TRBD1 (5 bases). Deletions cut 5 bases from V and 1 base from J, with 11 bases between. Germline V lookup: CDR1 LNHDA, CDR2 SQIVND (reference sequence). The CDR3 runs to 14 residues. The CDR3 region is CASSLGQGQETQYF. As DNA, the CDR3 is TGTGCCAGTAGTCTCGGCCAGGGCCAAGAGACCCAGTACTTC.

CDR3 region: CASSLSGRSYNEQFF. The CDR3 DNA reads TGTGCCAGCAGCTTGTCAGGGAGATCGTACAATGAGCAGTTCTTC. This chain uses TRBV5-8 with TRBJ2-1; D is possibly TRBD1 or TRBD2 (5 bases each). In germline, CDR1 is SGHTS, CDR2 YDEGEE. CDR3 length: 15 residues. Trimming left V 1 base short and J 4 bases short, with 12 bases between.

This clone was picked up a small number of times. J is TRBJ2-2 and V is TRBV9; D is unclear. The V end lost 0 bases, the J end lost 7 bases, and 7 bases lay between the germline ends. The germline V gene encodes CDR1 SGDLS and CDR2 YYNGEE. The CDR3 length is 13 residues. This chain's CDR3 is CASSVAHDGELFF. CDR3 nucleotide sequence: TGTGCCAGCAGCGTAGCTCACGACGGGGAGCTGTTTTTT.

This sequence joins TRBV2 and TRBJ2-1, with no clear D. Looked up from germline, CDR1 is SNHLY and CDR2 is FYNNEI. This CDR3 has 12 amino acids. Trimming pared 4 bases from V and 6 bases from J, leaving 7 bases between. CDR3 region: CASSVGSNEQFF. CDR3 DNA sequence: TGTGCCAGCAGTGTGGGCAGCAATGAGCAGTTCTTC.

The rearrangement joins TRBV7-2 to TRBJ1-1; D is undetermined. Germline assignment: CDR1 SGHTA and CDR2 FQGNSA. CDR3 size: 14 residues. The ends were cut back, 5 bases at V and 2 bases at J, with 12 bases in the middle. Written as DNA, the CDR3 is TGTGCCAGCAGCGTAATGTCAGTAAACACTGAAGCTTTCTTT. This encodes CASSVMSVNTEAFF.

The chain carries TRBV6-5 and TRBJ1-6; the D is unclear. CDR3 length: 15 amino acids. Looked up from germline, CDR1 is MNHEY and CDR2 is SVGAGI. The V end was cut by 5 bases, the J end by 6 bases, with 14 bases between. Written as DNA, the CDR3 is TGTGCCAGCAGTAGAGACGGTCGACCTAATTCACCCCTCCACTTT. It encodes CASSRDGRPNSPLHF.

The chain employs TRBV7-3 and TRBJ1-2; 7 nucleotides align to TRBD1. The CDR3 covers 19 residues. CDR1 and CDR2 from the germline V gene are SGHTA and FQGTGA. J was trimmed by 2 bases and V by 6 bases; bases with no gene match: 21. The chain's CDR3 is CASRTSRGAGFSRNYGYTF. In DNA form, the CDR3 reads TGTGCCAGCAGGACTTCCAGGGGGGCAGGGTTTTCTCGGAACTATGGCTACACCTTC.

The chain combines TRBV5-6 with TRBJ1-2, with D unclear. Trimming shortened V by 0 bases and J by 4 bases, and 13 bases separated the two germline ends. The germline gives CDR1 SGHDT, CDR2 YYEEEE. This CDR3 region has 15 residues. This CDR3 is CASSLVVAATYGYTF. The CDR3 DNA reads TGTGCCAGCAGCTTGGTAGTGGCGGCAACCTATGGCTACACCTTC.

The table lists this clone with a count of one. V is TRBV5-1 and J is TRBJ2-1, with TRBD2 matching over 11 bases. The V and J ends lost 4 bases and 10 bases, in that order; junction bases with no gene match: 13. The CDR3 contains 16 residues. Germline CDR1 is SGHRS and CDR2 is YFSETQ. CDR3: CASSANIAGGPDEQFF. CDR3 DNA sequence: TGCGCCAGCAGCGCTAACATAGCGGGAGGGCCTGACGAGCAGTTCTTC.

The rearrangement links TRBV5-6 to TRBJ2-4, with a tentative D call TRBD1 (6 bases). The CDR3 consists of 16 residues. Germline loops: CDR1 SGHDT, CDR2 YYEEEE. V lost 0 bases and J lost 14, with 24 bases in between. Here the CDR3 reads CASSLDYGDITPVEYF. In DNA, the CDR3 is TGTGCCAGCAGCTTGGATTATGGGGACATAACCCCCGTCGAGTACTTC.

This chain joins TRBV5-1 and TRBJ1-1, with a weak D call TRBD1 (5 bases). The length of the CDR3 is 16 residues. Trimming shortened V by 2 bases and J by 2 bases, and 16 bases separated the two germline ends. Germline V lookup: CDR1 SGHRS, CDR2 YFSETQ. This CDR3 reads CASSFGFSGPNTEAFF. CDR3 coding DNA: TGCGCCAGCAGCTTCGGTTTCTCGGGACCCAACACTGAAGCTTTCTTT.